This T cell receptor beta chain appears in the sequencing data of a study of human T cells and chemical hapten exposure. Points from the study as a whole: Following DPC sensitization, TCRs present above 1 in 1000 frequency showed no change. Because all patients had alopecia, their immune responses might differ from healthy ones.

Ten or more counts support this clonotype. The antigen remains unidentified. MiXCR, applied by TCRdb to the RACE reads, yields one record per CDR3 protein. The repertoire holds 75,000 to 100,000 distinct CDR3 sequences, with about an eighth as singletons. The V segment lost 5 bases and the J segment 12 bases; nucleotides outside the gene matches: 11. The CDR3 is 13 residues long. Looked up from germline, CDR1 is SGHAT and CDR2 is FQNNGV. The sample's time point: patch test 1, 2 weeks after DPC sensitization. Indicated treatment: therapeutic diphenylcyclopropenone sensitization with weekly scalp DPC. The TCR sequence derives from a woman in her fifties or sixties with alopecia areata. Some clones in this sample may be carry-over from other donors' samples. Sample: whole blood, taken in connection with sensitization to the hapten diphenylcyclopropenone (DPC). The J gene is TRBJ2-7, the V gene TRBV11-2; 9 bases match TRBD2. CDR3 region: CASSPTSGPPGYF. The CDR3 DNA is TGTGCCAGCAGCCCGACTAGCGGCCCCCCGGGGTACTTC.